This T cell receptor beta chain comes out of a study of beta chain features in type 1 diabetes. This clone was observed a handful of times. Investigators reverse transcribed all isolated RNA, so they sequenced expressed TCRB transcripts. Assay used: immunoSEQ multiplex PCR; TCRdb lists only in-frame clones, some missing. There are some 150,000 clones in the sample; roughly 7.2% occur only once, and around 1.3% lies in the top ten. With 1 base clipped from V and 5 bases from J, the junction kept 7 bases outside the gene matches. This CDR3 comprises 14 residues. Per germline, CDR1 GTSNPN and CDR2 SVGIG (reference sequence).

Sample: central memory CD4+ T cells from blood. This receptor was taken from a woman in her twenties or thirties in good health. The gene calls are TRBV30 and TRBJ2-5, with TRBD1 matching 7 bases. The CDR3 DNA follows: TGTGCCTGGAGTGATGGTAGGGGGCAGGAGACCCAGTACTTC. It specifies CAWSDGRGQETQYF.